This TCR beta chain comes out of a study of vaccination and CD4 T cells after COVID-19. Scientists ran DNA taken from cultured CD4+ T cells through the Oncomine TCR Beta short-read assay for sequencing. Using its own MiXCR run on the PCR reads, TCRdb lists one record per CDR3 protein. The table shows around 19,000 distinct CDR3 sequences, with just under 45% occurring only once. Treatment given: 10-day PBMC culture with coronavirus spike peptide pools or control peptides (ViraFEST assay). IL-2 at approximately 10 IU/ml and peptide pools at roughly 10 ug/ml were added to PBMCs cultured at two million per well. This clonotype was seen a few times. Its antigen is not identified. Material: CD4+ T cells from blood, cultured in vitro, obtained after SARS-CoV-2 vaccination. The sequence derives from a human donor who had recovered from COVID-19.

The DNA for the CDR3 is TGTGCCAGCAGTTTATCCAGACGGTGGACCTACGAGCAGTACTTC. This encodes CASSLSRRWTYEQYF. The gene calls are TRBV28 and TRBJ2-7; D is ambiguous. With 1 base removed from V and 2 bases from J, the gap between germline ends came to 12 bases. The CDR3 consists of 15 residues. Germline V gene data show CDR1 as MDHEN and CDR2 as SYDVKM.